This T cell receptor (beta chain) appears in the sequencing data of a study of cytomegalovirus exposure and HLA in healthy donors. Study overall: Ancestry clustering placed 81% of under 450 genotyped donors in the Caucasian-associated cluster.

Study-level findings and limits: Researchers reportedly found TCR beta sequences accurately predicted most subjects' HLA-A and HLA-B alleles. Analyses of presence and absence presupposed an approximately uniform sequencing depth across donors.

While unrecorded immune exposures were likely, the donors were nominally healthy when sampled. CDR1 and CDR2 (germline): MDHEN, SYDVKM. The length of the CDR3 is 14 residues. Trimming took off 3 bases at V and 3 bases at J, with 8 bases between the two ends. Researchers ran the PCR with 60 Vbeta and 13 Jbeta primers. Libraries were prepared by immunoSEQ multiplex PCR; TCRdb keeps only in-frame clonotypes and omits some of them. Of around 54,000 clones listed, 80% were seen once; the top ten hold 8.1%. This clone was observed a few times. What it binds is unknown. This receptor was obtained from a man aged 30-40 years in good health and CMV-seropositive. The chain carries TRBV28 and TRBJ1-4, with D uncertain. The specimen sequenced was PBMCs. CDR3 sequence: CASSFLGSNEKLFF. DNA of the CDR3: TGTGCCAGCAGTTTCCTCGGGTCTAATGAAAAACTGTTTTTT.